The clone carrying this T cell receptor beta chain was counted only a few times. Source study methods: Amplification of reference gene primers was used by the study to estimate nucleated cell counts. Libraries were prepared by immunoSEQ multiplex PCR; TCRdb keeps only in-frame clonotypes and omits some of them. V and J calls and clone size are as listed in that table; D and trimming were resolved from the DNA. The table records approximately 320,000 clones, 87% of them present only once. Grouping used clinical history reported by participants in a survey and questionnaire. CDR3 size: 16 residues. Trimming left V 0 bases short and J 6 bases short, with 17 bases between. Germline V gene sequence: CDR1 LGHNA, CDR2 YNFKEQ. This specimen belongs to a study of blood T cell repertoires in COVID-19.

The genes are TRBV4-2 and TRBJ1-2, with D tentatively TRBD1 (6 bases). This TCR was sampled from a woman younger than 30 who had recovered from COVID-19. Material: PBMCs or T cells enriched from blood (not recorded which). The CDR3 loop reads CASSQEGSDSRDGYTF. In DNA form, the CDR3 reads TGTGCCAGCAGCCAAGAAGGCTCGGACAGTCGGGATGGCTACACCTTC.